A selection of T cell receptor beta chains follows, all from one sample in a study of T cell repertoires in cytomegalovirus infection. TCRdb independently ran MiXCR on the reads; one entry per CDR3 protein. Altogether approximately 500,000 distinct CDR3 sequences are present, roughly 10% being singletons, with the ten largest covering roughly 10%. Sequencing was carried out using PBMCs. These receptors all stem from a human donor in good health (CMV status not recorded). Some clones in this sample may be carry-over from other donors' samples. Both conserved end residues are part of each CDR3. The D gene is left open where the match is weak. A row's size may be missing; if present it is once, few, many or a size class.

D gene	J gene	V gene	clone size	CDR3 protein	CDR3 DNA
TRBD1	TRBJ2-2	TRBV6-5	many	CASSTGGTGELFF	TGTGCCAGCAGCACAGGGGGCACCGGGGAGCTGTTTTTT
NA	TRBJ1-4	TRBV3-1	many	CASSQVRGNEKLFF	TGTGCCAGCAGCCAAGTCAGGGGCAATGAAAAACTGTTTTTT
NA	TRBJ2-7	TRBV30	NA	CAWAPDGTYEQYF	TGTGCCTGGGCACCGGACGGAACCTACGAGCAGTACTTC
NA	TRBJ2-7	TRBV12-3/TRBV12-4	many	CASSLPGRNYEQYF	TGTGCCAGCAGTTTACCTGGACGGAACTACGAGCAGTACTTC
NA	TRBJ2-3	TRBV9	few	CASSVGAGPVDTQYF	TGTGCCAGCAGCGTAGGTGCGGGACCGGTGGATACGCAGTATTTT
TRBD2	TRBJ2-2	TRBV5-1	NA	CASSLRPGEGTGELFF	TGCGCCAGCAGCTTGAGACCGGGGGAGGGAACCGGGGAGCTGTTTTTT
NA	TRBJ2-3	TRBV12-3/TRBV12-4	many	CASSLKRLGRQGYDTQYF	TGTGCCAGCAGTTTAAAACGGTTGGGACGCCAGGGGTACGATACGCAGTATTTT
NA	TRBJ1-5	TRBV11-2	NA	CASSLEGGSIRTQHF	TGTGCCAGCAGCTTAGAGGGCGGCAGTATAAGGACCCAGCATTTT
NA	TRBJ2-5	TRBV5-4	NA	CDSSLVNQETQYF	TGTGACAGCAGCTTGGTGAATCAAGAGACCCAGTACTTC
TRBD1	TRBJ1-5	TRBV11-2	many	CASSLGQGGIQPQHF	TGTGCCAGCAGCTTAGGACAGGGGGGAATCCAGCCCCAGCATTTT
NA	TRBJ1-2	TRBV19	NA	CASSIRPGQDYGYTF	TGTGCCAGTAGTATTCGTCCGGGGCAGGACTATGGCTACACCTTC
NA	TRBJ1-1	TRBV19	NA	CASSSYPQGFGTEAFF	TGTGCCAGTAGTTCGTACCCACAGGGCTTTGGGACTGAAGCTTTCTTT
NA	TRBJ1-4	TRBV3-1	NA	CASSPGVATNEKLFF	TGTGCCAGCAGCCCAGGGGTTGCAACTAATGAAAAACTGTTTTTT
NA	TRBJ2-7	TRBV7-3	few	CASSLTPVGGEQYF	TGTGCCAGCAGCTTAACCCCGGTCGGTGGCGAGCAGTACTTC
TRBD1	TRBJ1-2	TRBV7-2	many	CASSLRTGGPPYYGYTF	TGTGCCAGCAGCTTACGGACAGGGGGGCCACCTTACTATGGCTACACCTTC
NA	TRBJ2-4	TRBV9	few	CASSETSTGSKNIQYF	TGTGCCAGCAGCGAAACCTCCACAGGGTCCAAAAACATTCAGTACTTC
NA	TRBJ2-5	TRBV2	few	CATEGGGLQETQYF	TGTGCCACCGAAGGGGGGGGACTACAAGAGACCCAGTACTTC
TRBD2	TRBJ2-3	TRBV6-5	many	CASRGLAGVTDTQYF	TGTGCCAGCAGGGGACTAGCGGGAGTGACAGATACGCAGTATTTT
NA	TRBJ2-5	TRBV20-1	NA	CSAIEVETQYF	TGCAGTGCTATCGAGGTAGAGACCCAGTACTTC
TRBD2	TRBJ2-1	TRBV6-1	few	CASSSSTSGIYNEQFF	TGTGCCAGCAGTTCATCGACTAGCGGGATCTACAATGAGCAGTTCTTC
TRBD1	TRBJ2-1	TRBV7-6	many	CASSLANIGQARAYNEQFF	TGTGCCAGCAGCTTAGCCAATATTGGACAGGCCCGAGCTTACAATGAGCAGTTCTTC
NA	TRBJ1-1	TRBV12-3/TRBV12-4	many	CASSFRASPPNTEAFF	TGTGCCAGCAGTTTTAGGGCTTCACCCCCGAACACTGAAGCTTTCTTT
TRBD2	TRBJ2-1	TRBV28	many	CASSGLAIRHEQFF	TGTGCCAGCAGCGGACTAGCCATCCGCCATGAGCAGTTCTTC
NA	TRBJ1-1	TRBV12-3/TRBV12-4	many	CASRPLAHTEAFF	TGTGCCAGCAGACCCCTCGCCCACACTGAAGCTTTCTTT
TRBD1	TRBJ1-3	TRBV20-1	many	CSASDRAGNTIYF	TGCAGTGCTTCTGACAGGGCTGGAAACACCATATATTTT
NA	TRBJ2-5	TRBV5-1	few	CASSLAEVETQYF	TGCGCCAGCAGCTTGGCCGAAGTGGAGACCCAGTACTTC
NA	TRBJ2-5	TRBV4-1	NA	CASSQDNRETQYF	TGCGCCAGCAGCCAAGATAATAGAGAGACCCAGTACTTC
TRBD1	TRBJ2-5	TRBV20-1	few	CSARTGLGQETQYF	TGCAGTGCTCGGACAGGGTTGGGTCAAGAGACCCAGTACTTC
TRBD1	TRBJ1-4	TRBV7-9	many	CASSLAGGQGVEKLFF	TGTGCCAGCAGCTTAGCGGGGGGACAGGGAGTTGAAAAACTGTTTTTT
TRBD1	TRBJ1-1	TRBV12-3/TRBV12-4	many	CASSFIQGEATEAFF	TGTGCCAGCAGTTTCATTCAGGGGGAGGCCACTGAAGCTTTCTTT
NA	TRBJ2-3	TRBV4-1	many	CASSQGPTDTQYF	TGCGCCAGCAGCCAAGGGCCCACAGATACGCAGTATTTT
NA	TRBJ2-7	TRBV9	few	CASSGSGTSYEQYF	TGTGCCAGCAGCGGATCCGGGACTTCCTACGAGCAGTACTTC
NA	TRBJ1-2	TRBV27	few	CASAPDGIYGYTF	TGTGCCAGCGCCCCAGATGGGATTTATGGCTACACCTTC
NA	TRBJ1-2	TRBV28	many	CASSTQMKQVRGVYGYTF	TGTGCCAGCAGTACCCAGATGAAACAGGTTAGGGGTGTCTATGGCTACACCTTC
NA	TRBJ1-2	TRBV4-2	few	CASSQRGGAGLGYTF	TGTGCCAGCAGCCAACGCGGGGGAGCGGGTCTTGGCTACACCTTC
TRBD1	TRBJ2-2	TRBV29-1	NA	CSVGDRGTGELFF	TGCAGCGTTGGGGACAGGGGTACCGGGGAGCTGTTTTTT
NA	TRBJ2-3	TRBV5-5	many	CASSSTGTIFTDTQYF	TGTGCCAGCAGCTCGACAGGTACAATTTTCACAGATACGCAGTATTTT
TRBD2	TRBJ2-1	TRBV6-2/TRBV6-3	many	CASRPRGGAYNEQFF	TGTGCCAGCAGACCCCGGGGGGGGGCCTACAATGAGCAGTTCTTC
TRBD1	TRBJ1-5	TRBV18	NA	CASSPGQGIEWPQHF	TGTGCCAGCTCACCGGGACAGGGTATAGAATGGCCCCAGCATTTT
TRBD1	TRBJ1-2	TRBV18	NA	CASSPGDSRRYTF	TGTGCCAGCTCACCGGGGGACAGCCGACGCTACACCTTC
NA	TRBJ2-1	TRBV7-9	many	CASSLSVGDNEQFF	TGTGCCAGCAGCTTAAGTGTCGGGGACAATGAGCAGTTCTTC
TRBD1	TRBJ2-7	TRBV2	many	CASSAPGQGNEQYF	TGTGCCAGCAGTGCGCCGGGACAGGGGAACGAGCAGTACTTC
NA	TRBJ1-5	TRBV12-3/TRBV12-4	few	CASSLRAGSSNQPQHF	TGTGCCAGCAGTTTAAGGGCAGGTTCAAGCAATCAGCCCCAGCATTTT
NA	TRBJ2-1	TRBV28	many	CASSYGSPYKNEQFF	TGTGCCAGCAGTTATGGGTCCCCATACAAGAATGAGCAGTTCTTC
TRBD2	TRBJ2-3	TRBV12-5	NA	CASGSSTGLAGTDTQYF	TGTGCTAGTGGTTCGAGCACGGGACTAGCGGGAACGGATACGCAGTATTTT
NA	TRBJ1-1	TRBV20-1	NA	CSAQDGEMNTEAFF	TGCAGCGCTCAGGATGGGGAGATGAACACTGAAGCTTTCTTT
NA	TRBJ1-2	TRBV30	few	CAWSSRRTGYTF	TGTGCCTGGAGTTCTCGACGGACTGGCTACACCTTC
NA	TRBJ2-3	TRBV9	NA	CAKTGQRSTDTQYF	TGTGCCAAAACCGGTCAGCGGAGCACAGATACGCAGTATTTT
TRBD2	TRBJ2-3	TRBV11-2	many	CASSFSSGNTQYF	TGTGCCAGCAGCTTTTCTAGCGGGAATACGCAGTATTTT
TRBD2	TRBJ2-7	TRBV11-1	many	CASSSLTSGRNNEQYF	TGTGCCAGCAGCTCCCTGACTAGCGGGAGAAACAACGAGCAGTACTTC
NA	TRBJ2-2	TRBV12-3/TRBV12-4	NA	CATSRQSDTEELFF	TGTGCCACCTCACGACAGTCTGACACCGAGGAGCTGTTTTTT